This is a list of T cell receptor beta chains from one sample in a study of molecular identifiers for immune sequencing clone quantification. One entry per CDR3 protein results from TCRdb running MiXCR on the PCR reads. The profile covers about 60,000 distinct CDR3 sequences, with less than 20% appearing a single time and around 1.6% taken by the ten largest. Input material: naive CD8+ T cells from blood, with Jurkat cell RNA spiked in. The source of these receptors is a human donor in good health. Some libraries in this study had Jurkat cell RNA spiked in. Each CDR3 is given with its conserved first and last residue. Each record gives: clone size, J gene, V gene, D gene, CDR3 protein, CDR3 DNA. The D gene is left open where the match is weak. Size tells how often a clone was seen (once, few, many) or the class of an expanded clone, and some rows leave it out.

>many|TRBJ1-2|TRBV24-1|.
CATQGRIDYGYTF
TGTGCCACCCAGGGGCGGATTGACTATGGCTACACCTTC
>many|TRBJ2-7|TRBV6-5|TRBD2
CASSYPGLADEQYF
TGTGCCAGCAGTTACCCTGGACTAGCGGACGAGCAGTACTTC
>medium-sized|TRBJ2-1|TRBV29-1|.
CSVEWSPSVYGEQFF
TGCAGCGTTGAGTGGTCACCTAGCGTTTACGGTGAGCAGTTCTTC
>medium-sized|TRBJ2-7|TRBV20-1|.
CSARSGTTYEQYF
TGCAGTGCTAGGTCCGGGACAACCTACGAGCAGTACTTC
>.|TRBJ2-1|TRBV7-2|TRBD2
CARSLGLAGGGEQFF
TGTGCCCGCAGCTTAGGACTAGCAGGAGGAGGTGAGCAGTTCTTC
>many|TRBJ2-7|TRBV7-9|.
CASSEDDISYEQYF
TGTGCCAGCTCCGAAGACGACATCTCCTACGAGCAGTACTTC
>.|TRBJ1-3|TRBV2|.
CASSQSGTTGNTIYF
TGTGCCAGCAGTCAGTCAGGGACCACGGGCAACACCATATATTTT
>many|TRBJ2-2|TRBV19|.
CASGWAEGPGELFF
TGTGCCAGTGGATGGGCAGAAGGTCCCGGGGAGCTGTTTTTT
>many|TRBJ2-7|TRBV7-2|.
CASSLGSAGIHEQYF
TGTGCCAGCAGCTTAGGGTCCGCGGGAATCCACGAGCAGTACTTC
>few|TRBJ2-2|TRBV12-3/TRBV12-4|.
CASSLFNTGELFF
TGTGCCAGCAGTCTCTTTAACACCGGGGAGCTGTTTTTT
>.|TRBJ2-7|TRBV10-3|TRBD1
CAISEPSSGGEQYF
TGTGCCATCAGTGAACCTAGCTCAGGGGGCGAGCAGTACTTC
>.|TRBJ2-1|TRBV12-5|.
CASGLTPNNEQFF
TGTGCTAGTGGTTTGACCCCTAACAATGAGCAGTTCTTC
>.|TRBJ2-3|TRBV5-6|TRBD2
CASSFLTSSGTDTQYF
TGTGCCAGCAGCTTCCTGACTAGCTCGGGCACAGATACGCAGTATTTT
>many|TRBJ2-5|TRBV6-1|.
CASSEGAEPQETQYF
TGTGCCAGCAGTGAAGGGGCGGAACCCCAAGAGACCCAGTACTTC
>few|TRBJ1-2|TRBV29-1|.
CSVGDGEGRGYTF
TGCAGCGTCGGCGACGGGGAGGGGAGAGGCTACACCTTC
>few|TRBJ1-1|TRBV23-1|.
CANRRQATQEDTEAFF
TGCGCCAACAGGAGACAGGCCACTCAAGAAGACACTGAAGCTTTCTTT
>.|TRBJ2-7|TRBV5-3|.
CASSAAGASYEQYF
TGTGCCAGCAGCGCCGCAGGGGCCTCCTACGAGCAGTACTTC
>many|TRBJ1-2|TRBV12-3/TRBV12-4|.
CASSSWAEDQANYGYTF
TGTGCCAGCAGTTCTTGGGCAGAGGATCAAGCTAACTATGGCTACACCTTC
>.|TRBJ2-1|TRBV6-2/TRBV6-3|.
CASSRPTGKVDDEQFF
TGTGCCAGCAGCAGACCAACAGGAAAAGTGGACGATGAGCAGTTCTTC
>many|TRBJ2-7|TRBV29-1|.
CSVEAGELGEQYF
TGCAGCGTTGAAGCAGGGGAGTTGGGCGAGCAGTACTTC
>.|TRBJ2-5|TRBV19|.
CASSIVGGERETQYF
TGTGCCAGTAGTATAGTTGGCGGAGAACGAGAGACCCAGTACTTC
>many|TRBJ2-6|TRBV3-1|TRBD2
CASSHEGLVFGANVLTF
TGTGCCAGCAGCCATGAGGGACTAGTATTTGGGGCCAACGTCCTGACTTTC
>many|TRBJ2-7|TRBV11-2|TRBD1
CASSSAYRGRNEQYF
TGTGCCAGCAGCTCCGCCTACAGGGGGAGAAACGAGCAGTACTTC
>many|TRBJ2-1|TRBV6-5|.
CASSYDGGHNEQFF
TGTGCCAGCAGTTATGACGGAGGCCACAATGAGCAGTTCTTC
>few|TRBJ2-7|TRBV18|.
CASSPEASEQYF
TGTGCCAGCTCACCGGAGGCTTCTGAGCAGTACTTC
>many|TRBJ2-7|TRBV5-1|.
CASSPAVVSGTAYEQYF
TGCGCCAGCAGCCCCGCGGTTGTTAGCGGAACCGCCTACGAGCAGTACTTC
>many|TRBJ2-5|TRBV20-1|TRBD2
CSANGLAGVETQYF
TGCAGTGCTAACGGACTAGCGGGAGTAGAGACCCAGTACTTC
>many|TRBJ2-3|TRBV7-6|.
CASSFTGERTDTQYF
TGTGCCAGCAGCTTTACGGGGGAGCGGACAGATACGCAGTATTTT
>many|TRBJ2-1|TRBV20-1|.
CSARETGEPYNEQFF
TGCAGTGCTAGAGAGACGGGAGAGCCCTACAATGAGCAGTTCTTC
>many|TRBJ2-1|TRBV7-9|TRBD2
CASSSLTSGSSYNEQFF
TGTGCCAGCAGCTCATTGACTAGCGGGAGTTCCTACAATGAGCAGTTCTTC
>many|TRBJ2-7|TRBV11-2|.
CASSPGGLYEQYF
TGTGCCAGCAGCCCCGGGGGGCTCTACGAGCAGTACTTC
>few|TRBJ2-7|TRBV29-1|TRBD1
CSVERQGRYEQYF
TGCAGCGTTGAACGACAGGGACGCTACGAGCAGTACTTC
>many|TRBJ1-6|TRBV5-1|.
CASSKADSWKNSPLHF
TGCGCCAGCAGCAAAGCGGACAGTTGGAAGAATTCACCCCTCCACTTT
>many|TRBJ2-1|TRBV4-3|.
CASSPGGGPYNEQFF
TGCGCCAGCAGCCCCGGCGGGGGCCCCTACAATGAGCAGTTCTTC
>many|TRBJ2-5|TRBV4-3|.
CASSQSRMSGETQYF
TGCGCCAGCAGCCAGAGCCGGATGTCGGGGGAGACCCAGTACTTC
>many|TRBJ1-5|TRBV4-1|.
CASSQEGALNQPQHF
TGCGCCAGCAGCCAAGAAGGTGCCCTTAATCAGCCCCAGCATTTT
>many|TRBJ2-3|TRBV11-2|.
CASSLYPADTQYF
TGTGCCAGCAGCTTATATCCGGCAGATACGCAGTATTTT
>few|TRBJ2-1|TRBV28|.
CASSSSPGLPPEQFF
TGTGCCAGCAGTTCAAGCCCCGGCTTGCCCCCTGAGCAGTTCTTC
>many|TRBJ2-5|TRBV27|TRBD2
CASSLFPSGTQETQYF
TGTGCCAGCAGTTTATTTCCTAGCGGGACTCAAGAGACCCAGTACTTC
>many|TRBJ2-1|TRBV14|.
CASSQNRPGPNYNEQFF
TGTGCCAGCAGCCAAAATCGGCCGGGACCCAATTACAATGAGCAGTTCTTC
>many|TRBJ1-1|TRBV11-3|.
CASSSREGPNTEAFF
TGTGCCAGCAGCTCCAGGGAGGGTCCGAACACTGAAGCTTTCTTT
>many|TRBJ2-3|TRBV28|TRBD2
CASNQGGSGDTQYF
TGTGCCAGTAACCAGGGCGGGAGCGGGGATACGCAGTATTTT
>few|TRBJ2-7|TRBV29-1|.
CSVRWGTRYEQYF
TGCAGCGTTCGTTGGGGTACCCGCTACGAGCAGTACTTC
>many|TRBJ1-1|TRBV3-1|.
CASSQAGNTEAFF
TGTGCCAGCAGCCAAGCCGGGAACACTGAAGCTTTCTTT
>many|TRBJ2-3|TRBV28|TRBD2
CASSWGVARERGTDTQYF
TGTGCCAGCAGTTGGGGTGTGGCGCGGGAGAGGGGCACAGATACGCAGTATTTT
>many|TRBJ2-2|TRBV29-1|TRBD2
CSVEVSGLAGFTGELFF
TGCAGCGTTGAAGTCTCCGGACTAGCGGGCTTCACCGGGGAGCTGTTTTTT
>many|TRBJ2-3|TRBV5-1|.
CASSLAGVGVVTDTQYF
TGCGCCAGCAGCTTGGCCGGGGTCGGGGTGGTCACAGATACGCAGTATTTT
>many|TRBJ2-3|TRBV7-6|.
CASRSQGGVPGTDTQYF
TGTGCCAGCAGATCTCAGGGGGGGGTACCGGGCACAGATACGCAGTATTTT
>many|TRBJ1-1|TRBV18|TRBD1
CASSPGDSQEAFF
TGTGCCAGCTCACCAGGGGACAGCCAGGAAGCTTTCTTT
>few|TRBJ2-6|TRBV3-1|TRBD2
CASSQGPSGEGLSGANVLTF
TGTGCCAGCAGCCAAGGCCCCTCCGGGGAGGGGTTATCTGGGGCCAACGTCCTGACTTTC
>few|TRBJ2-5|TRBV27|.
CASSYGDTQYF
TGTGCCAGCAGTTACGGGGACACCCAGTACTTC